This TCR beta chain was captured in a study of shared clonotypes between healthy human individuals (TCRdb year 2020). Background for the entire study: The cohort included three men and two women between 18 and 49 years of age. Leukapheresis yielded between about 0.8 and 8.9 billion PBMCs per donor. The study deeply sequenced blood TCR repertoires of about five healthy adults to estimate repertoire size and the extent of clonotype sharing between individuals. For each donor, CD4 naive and CD4 memory were each given three plates, CD8 naive was given two plates, and CD8 memory was given one plate. To increase sequencing depth and limit assay-specific biases, TCR repertoire library preparation and sequencing were carried out by different laboratories using diverse techniques. The research as a whole found: When a few donors were compared, the shared fraction of clonotypes was 5% to 6.5% for naive CD4, about 4% for naive CD8, roughly 2.3% for memory CD4, and roughly 0.43% for memory CD8. Even with the large sequencing depth, rarefaction of the sorted-subset datasets indicated that sequencing was incomplete. Only blood was sampled, and tissue TCR repertoires likely differ from those in blood. Compared with non-shared clonotypes, the clonotypes found in all four sorted-subset donors had higher generation probabilities. Because the study included a small number of donors, the genetic and exposure-history diversity represented was limited. Pairwise subsampling led to the expectation that sequencing depth would affect the degree of clonotype sharing among donors. Naive subsets generally had larger estimated clonotype richness than memory subsets did.

Note on this clone: Its antigen remains undetermined. Qualities for individual bases were not recorded, and no much larger clone is one base off.

CD8 naive samples were obtained by positive selection for CCR7 among CD45RO-negative cells, yielding a CD45RA+CCR7+ population from which TemRA cells were excluded. The donors were healthy, HIV-negative adults with no recently reported acute infections or vaccinations. All donors were Caucasian adults living in Nashville, Tennessee, USA. After blood collection by leukapheresis, PBMCs were isolated using Ficoll-Histopaque density gradient centrifugation and then cryopreserved in the vapor phase of liquid nitrogen. Purity and quantity of every magnetically sorted T cell population were checked by analytical flow cytometry. Genomic DNA was isolated from every sorted fraction and measured by UV absorbance on a Nanodrop 2000c. In the germline V gene (reference sequence), CDR1 corresponds to LNHDA and CDR2 to SQIVND. Measured from the cysteine to the phenylalanine, the CDR3 is 14 residues long. Just CDR3 DNA is preserved here, 42 bases in frame from base 1. Relative to germline, V is 5 bases shorter and J is 1 base shorter, with 10 bases between their ends.

TCR CDR3 regions were amplified from genomic DNA by multiplex PCR using the deep immunoSEQ assay. Extracted genomic DNA from each cell subset was distributed evenly across all wells of several immunoSEQ 96-well plates, and each plate was treated as a replicate. For sorted subsets, approximately 190 ng genomic DNA, equal to 30,000 to 35,000 T cell genomes, was loaded into each replicate PCR. The purified libraries were quantified using a Qubit 3.0 fluorometer, sized with a Bioanalyzer 2100, and then quantified again using the KAPA Library Quantification kit. A separate single-read 150-cycle Illumina NextSeq 550 flow cell was used to sequence each immunoSEQ 96-well plate. The published analysis was carried out like this. Because the immunoSEQ output included only junctional sequences and no quality scores, the filtering could not be the same as the filtering used for full-length reads. To assign V/J genes and CDR3, sequences were annotated against IMGT germline references using PyIR, a Python wrapper for IgBLAST v1.9. Any read was removed if the V/J assignment was weak (E-value above 1e-6), the CDR3 was missing, or the read contained stop codons, out-of-frame junctions, or ambiguous translated residues. A V3J clonotype was defined by an identical inferred V gene, J gene, and CDR3 amino acid sequence. To compute the percentage overlap between repertoires, the number of shared unique clonotypes was divided by the size of the smaller repertoire. Three approaches were used to assess repertoire richness: RTK rarefaction, the Chao1 estimator, and Recon v2.1 estimates of unobserved clonotypes. For all TCRbeta clonotypes obtained by the gDNA method from several donors, generation probabilities were computed with OLGA. The clones in this table, taken by TCRdb from immuneACCESS, are in-frame only. Not every clone is retained; where verified, under half of the shortfall comes from an unresolved V gene, and the cause of the rest is unknown. Clone size and V and J calls were adopted from that table, with D and trimming inferred from the DNA. The sample records 1.5 million to 2.5 million clones, about 94% of which are singletons. Clones ranked in the top ten supply under 1.5% of the sample.

Here the chain combines TRBV19 and TRBJ2-3, with TRBD2 perhaps the D gene, on 6 matching bases. This receptor was obtained from a man younger than 30 in good health. The sample was naive CD8+ T cells sorted from blood. The sample's cell subset or site label is to be understood as: CD45RA+CCR7+. The CDR3 sequence is CASSLVAGTDTQYF. The nucleotide sequence reads TGTGCCAGTAGTCTGGTAGCGGGCACAGATACGCAGTATTTT.